These 29 T cell receptor beta chains originate from one sample sequenced in a study of cytomegalovirus exposure and HLA in healthy donors. In the PCR, 60 Vbeta and 13 Jbeta primers were used. Repertoires were generated with immunoSEQ multiplex PCR, while TCRdb's copy carries only in-frame clones and drops some. Among 180,000 or so clones, around 80% were seen once, and the ten largest hold about 7.7%. Sequencing input: PBMCs. The origin of the receptors is a woman aged 40 to 50 in good health and CMV-seropositive.

CDR3 protein: CASSPGQDTQYF. CDR3 DNA sequence: TGTGCCAGCTCACCTGGACAAGATACGCAGTATTTT. The gene calls are TRBV18 and TRBJ2-3, with D perhaps TRBD1 (5 bases). From germline, CDR1 is KGHSH and CDR2 LQKENI. The V end was cut by 3 bases, the J end by 5 bases, with 6 bases between. The CDR3 loop spans 12 amino acids. The variable domain in full, completed from reference TRBV18 and TRBJ2-3, reads NAGVMQNPRHLVRRRGQEARLRCSPMKGHSHVYWYRQLPEEGLKFMVYLQKENIIDESGMPKERFSAEFPKEGPSILRIQQVVRGDSAAYFCASSPGQDTQYFGPGTRLTVL.

V and J are TRBV29-1 and TRBJ2-7, with 10 bases aligning to TRBD2. V was clipped by 6 bases and J by 7 bases; unmatched bases: 9. CDR1 and CDR2 from the germline V gene are SQVTM and ANQGSEA. There are 13 residues in the CDR3. CDR3 coding DNA: TGCAGCGTGGACCCTAGCGGGAGCGGGGAGCAGTACTTC. Protein sequence: CSVDPSGSGEQYF.

This clone appeared a few times. This chain connects TRBV30 to TRBJ1-4, with a weak D call TRBD1 (6 bases). The V gene lost 6 bases and the J gene lost 8 bases, with 19 bases spanning the gap. The length of the CDR3 is 14 residues. CDR1 is GTSNPN, CDR2 SVGIG, per germline (reference sequence). The CDR3 DNA follows: TGTGCCTGCGCCCCCCAGGGGCTAGGGGAAAAACTGTTTTTT. Its protein is CACAPQGLGEKLFF.

V usage is TRBV15 and J usage is TRBJ2-1; 7 bases agree with TRBD2. V was pared by 2 bases and J by 0 bases, with 13 bases of the junction left unmatched. The germline CDR1 and CDR2 sequences are LNHNV and YYDKDF (reference sequence). The CDR3 has 19 residues. The CDR3: CATSRFGYGGSSSYNEQFF. In DNA, the CDR3 is TGTGCCACCAGCAGATTCGGATACGGCGGGAGTAGCTCCTACAATGAGCAGTTCTTC.

This chain connects TRBV28 to TRBJ2-7; 7 bases fit TRBD1. CDR3 length equals 14 residues. CDR1 and CDR2 (germline): MDHEN, SYDVKM. The CDR3 DNA reads as TGTGCAATCCGGGGCCAGGGGGACTCCTACGAGCAGTACTTC. Its translation is CAIRGQGDSYEQYF. Full variable domain (missing parts from reference TRBV28 and TRBJ2-7): DVKVTQSSRYLVKRTGEKVFLECVQDMDHENMFWYRQDPGLGLRLIYFSYDVKMKEKGDIPEGYSVSREKKERFSLILESASTNQTSMYLCAIRGQGDSYEQYFGPGTRLTVT.

In this sample, this clone turned up a few times. CDR3 sequence reads: CASRYYTGELFF. CDR3 nucleotides: TGTGCCAGCAGATATTACACCGGGGAGCTGTTTTTT. The chain uses TRBV28 and TRBJ2-2; no reliable D call. V shed 6 bases and J shed 3 bases, with 5 bases lying between them. The length of the CDR3 is 12 residues. Per the germline V gene, CDR1 is MDHEN and CDR2 is SYDVKM. The variable domain in full, completed from reference TRBV28 and TRBJ2-2, reads DVKVTQSSRYLVKRTGEKVFLECVQDMDHENMFWYRQDPGLGLRLIYFSYDVKMKEKGDIPEGYSVSREKKERFSLILESASTNQTSMYLCASRYYTGELFFGEGSRLTVL.

The chain joins TRBV7-2 to TRBJ1-1; D gene uncertain. Trimming removed 3 bases from V and 1 base from J, with 12 bases in between. The CDR3 contains 15 residues. Germline V CDR1 and CDR2: SGHTA, FQGNSA. The CDR3 spells CASSFLSGGNTEAFF. CDR3 coding DNA: TGTGCCAGCAGCTTTTTGTCCGGTGGGAACACTGAAGCTTTCTTT.

V gene TRBV11-2 combines with J gene TRBJ1-1; maybe TRBD1 (5 bases). Germline V gene data show CDR1 as SGHAT and CDR2 as FQNNGV. This CDR3 region has 13 residues. Trimming shortened V by 0 bases and J by 4 bases, and 6 bases separated the two germline ends. The CDR3 region has the DNA TGTGCCAGCAGCTTAGAGGGGGGCACTGAAGCTTTCTTT. Its protein is CASSLEGGTEAFF.

The chain combines TRBV4-1 with TRBJ2-4, with D maybe TRBD2 (6 bases). V lost 3 bases, J lost 1 base, and 16 bases lay in between. Germline V gene data show CDR1 as MGHRA and CDR2 as YSYEKL. The CDR3 is 17 amino acids. CDR3 residues: CASSQPSEGRAKNIQYF. The CDR3 coding sequence is TGCGCCAGCAGCCAGCCCAGTGAGGGGAGGGCCAAAAACATTCAGTACTTC.

V gene TRBV7-3 combines with J gene TRBJ1-2, with 12 bases identical to TRBD1. The CDR3 covers 14 residues. Looked up from germline, CDR1 is SGHTA and CDR2 is FQGTGA. Trimming at V came to 2 bases and at J to 7 bases, leaving 2 bases not matched to a gene. As DNA, the CDR3 is TGTGCCAGCAGCTTAGGGACAGGGGGCTTTGGCTACACCTTC. The encoded protein is CASSLGTGGFGYTF.

This clone has just one count. V and J are TRBV6-5 and TRBJ1-1; D remains unclear. From germline, CDR1 is MNHEY and CDR2 SVGAGI. The V and J ends lost 3 bases and 1 base respectively, with 6 bases between them. There are 13 residues in the CDR3. This CDR3 is CASSYNKNTEAFF. The CDR3 coding sequence is TGTGCCAGCAGTTATAATAAGAACACTGAAGCTTTCTTT.

This clone was seen a few times. V is TRBV28 and J is TRBJ1-5; perhaps TRBD1 as D (6 bases). The CDR3 is 13 residues long. Trimming shortened V by 6 bases and J by 3 bases, and 9 bases separated the two germline ends. Germline loops: CDR1 MDHEN, CDR2 SYDVKM. CDR3 DNA: TGTGCCAGCAGACCAGGGGACAATCAGCCCCAGCATTTT. It codes for CASRPGDNQPQHF.

The chain employs TRBV12-5 and TRBJ2-1; TRBD2 matches at 11 bases. The V segment lost 5 bases and the J segment 7 bases; nucleotides outside the gene matches: 7. The CDR3 has 15 amino acids. The germline V gene has CDR1 LGHNT and CDR2 FRNRAP. The DNA of the CDR3 is TGTGCTAGTGGTGTAGCGGGAGGGCCTCTGAATGAGCAGTTCTTC. This translates into CASGVAGGPLNEQFF.

This clone appeared once. The chain carries TRBV2 and TRBJ1-2; D call uncertain. The germline V gene encodes CDR1 SNHLY and CDR2 FYNNEI. This CDR3 is 18 amino acids long. Trimming left V 2 bases short and J 0 bases short, with 19 bases between. CDR3 coding DNA: TGTGCCAGCAGTGAAATTAGGAGAGAGACTACCACTAACTATGGCTACACCTTC. It yields the protein CASSEIRRETTTNYGYTF.

DNA of the CDR3: TGTGCCAGCCTCAAGGCGTACAGGGTTAGCCCCTACGAGCAGTACTTC. Its protein product is CASLKAYRVSPYEQYF. The V and J genes are TRBV2 and TRBJ2-7; the D gene is possibly TRBD1 (6 bases). This CDR3 spans 16 amino acids. The germline V gene encodes CDR1 SNHLY and CDR2 FYNNEI. Trimming removed 8 bases at V and 2 bases at J, with 22 bases between. The variable domain in full, completed from reference TRBV2 and TRBJ2-7, reads EPEVTQTPSHQVTQMGQEVILRCVPISNHLYFYWYRQILGQKVEFLVSFYNNEISEKSEIFDDQFSVERPDGSNFTLKIRSTKLEDSAMYFCASLKAYRVSPYEQYFGPGTRLTVT.

The CDR3 nucleotides read TGTGCCAGCAGACTGACTAGCGGGAGAGTCGAGCAGTACTTC. As protein: CASRLTSGRVEQYF. The rearrangement links TRBV6-5 to TRBJ2-7; 12 bases fit TRBD2. V was pared by 6 bases and J by 6 bases, with 6 bases of the junction left unmatched. Looked up from germline, CDR1 is MNHEY and CDR2 is SVGAGI. There are 14 residues in the CDR3.

The chain recombines TRBV20-1 with TRBJ1-4, with unresolved D. V was pared by 5 bases and J by 5 bases, with 6 bases between. The CDR3 runs 11 residues. The germline gives CDR1 DFQATT, CDR2 SNEGSKA (reference sequence). The CDR3 loop is CSAAGNEKLFF. The CDR3 coding sequence is TGCAGTGCTGCGGGGAATGAAAAACTGTTTTTT.

This clone has more than one count but fewer than ten. The chain uses TRBV11-3 and TRBJ1-5; the D gene is possibly TRBD1 (5 bases). Looked up from germline, CDR1 is SGHNT and CDR2 is YENEEA. The CDR3 runs 17 residues. V was cut by 4 bases and J by 3 bases, with 19 bases left in between. CDR3 sequence reads: CASSSLGLPRYNQPQHF. The CDR3 DNA follows: TGTGCCAGCAGCTCCCTGGGGCTACCACGGTACAATCAGCCCCAGCATTTT.

This sequence joins TRBV6-1 and TRBJ2-3, with 10 bases that match TRBD2. CDR3 length: 15 amino acids. In germline, CDR1 is MNHNS, CDR2 SASEGT. After removal of 6 bases from V and 6 bases from J, the junction contained 9 bases not matched to a gene. CDR3 amino acids: CASRNSGRGSDTQYF. CDR3 DNA sequence: TGTGCCAGCAGGAACAGCGGGAGGGGCTCTGATACGCAGTATTTT.

This clone was recorded only once. The chain joins TRBV10-3 to TRBJ1-1; possibly TRBD1 for D (5 bases). CDR3 length: 13 residues. The V gene lost 10 bases and the J gene lost 2 bases, with 14 bases spanning the gap. Germline CDR1 and CDR2: ENHRY and SYGVKD. The DNA for the CDR3 is TGTGCCACAAAGACAGTCCCCAACACTGAAGCTTTCTTT. It codes for CATKTVPNTEAFF.

This chain uses TRBV23-1 with TRBJ2-7; possible D gene TRBD2, 5 bases. TRBV23-1 is noted as an ORF with a role that remains uncertain. The germline V and J ends were trimmed by 8 bases and 9 bases, with 11 bases remaining between them. The CDR3 spans 10 residues. CDR3 sequence reads: CASGPEGQYF. DNA of the CDR3: TGCGCCAGCGGACCCGAGGGGCAGTACTTC.

The rearrangement links TRBV15 to TRBJ2-7, with a possible D match to TRBD2 (7 bases). The CDR3 is 15 amino acids. Germline V gene lookup returns CDR1 LNHNV and CDR2 YYDKDF (reference sequence). Between the trimmed V and J ends, which lost 0 bases and 2 bases, there was a span of 11 bases. The CDR3 reads CATSRDRGATYEQYF. CDR3 in DNA: TGTGCCACCAGCAGAGACCGGGGGGCAACCTACGAGCAGTACTTC.

This chain links TRBV28 with TRBJ1-1; 7 positions agree with TRBD1. V shed 10 bases, J shed 5 bases, and the junction held 13 bases outside the gene matches. The CDR3 is made up of 14 amino acids. From germline, CDR1 is MDHEN and CDR2 SYDVKM. CDR3 amino acids: CAITRGKVGTEAFF. For the CDR3, the DNA is TGTGCCATAACCAGGGGGAAGGTGGGAACTGAAGCTTTCTTT. Combining the CDR3 with reference TRBV28 and TRBJ1-1 gives the whole variable domain DVKVTQSSRYLVKRTGEKVFLECVQDMDHENMFWYRQDPGLGLRLIYFSYDVKMKEKGDIPEGYSVSREKKERFSLILESASTNQTSMYLCAITRGKVGTEAFFGQGTRLTVV.

This clone was detected a few times. V usage is TRBV10-1 and J usage is TRBJ2-5, with 7 bases identical to TRBD2. V lost 6 bases, J lost 7 bases, and 8 bases stayed unmatched. CDR1 and CDR2 from the germline V gene are WNHNN and SYGVQD (reference sequence). The CDR3 loop spans 13 amino acids. The CDR3 here is CASSDLAEGTQYF. For the CDR3, the DNA is TGCGCCAGCAGCGACCTAGCGGAGGGGACCCAGTACTTC.

The chain links TRBV27 to TRBJ1-6; 7 bases match TRBD1. CDR1 and CDR2 from the germline V gene are MNHEY and SMNVEV (reference sequence). The trim removed 2 bases at V and 4 bases at J, leaving 5 bases unmatched. The CDR3 sequence is 16 residues long. The CDR3 region is CASSLEGGPYNSPLHF. The DNA of the CDR3 is TGTGCCAGCAGTTTAGAAGGGGGCCCATATAATTCACCCCTCCACTTT.

V gene TRBV18 combines with J gene TRBJ2-1, with 7 bases lining up with TRBD1. The V and J ends lost 0 bases and 6 bases, in that order; junction bases with no gene match: 2. The CDR3 is made up of 14 amino acids. Germline V CDR1 and CDR2: KGHSH, LQKENI. This CDR3 reads CASSPPAGGNEQFF. The CDR3 nucleotides are TGTGCCAGCTCACCACCGGCAGGGGGCAATGAGCAGTTCTTC.

This clone was counted between two and nine times. V and J are TRBV29-1 and TRBJ2-5, with D maybe TRBD2 (5 bases). The CDR3 has 13 residues. The germline V gene encodes CDR1 SQVTM and CDR2 ANQGSEA. Trimming left V 3 bases short and J 5 bases short, with 13 bases between. In DNA form, the CDR3 reads TGCAGCGTTGAGAGGGATGGTACGGAGACCCAGTACTTC. Its protein product is CSVERDGTETQYF.

The chain employs TRBV15 and TRBJ1-1, with D perhaps matching TRBD1 (5 bases). Trimming pared 0 bases from V and 5 bases from J, leaving 16 bases between. CDR1 and CDR2 (germline): LNHNV, YYDKDF (reference sequence). This CDR3 region has 16 residues. CDR3 in amino acids: CATSRDPIGGGTEAFF. The CDR3 bases are TGTGCCACCAGCAGAGATCCCATTGGGGGGGGAACTGAAGCTTTCTTT.

CDR3 residues: CASSPFEGAVGYTF. CDR3 nucleotide sequence: TGTGCCAGCTCACCATTCGAGGGGGCCGTTGGCTACACCTTC. The chain is built from TRBV18 and TRBJ1-2, with TRBD1 matching over 7 bases. Germline CDR1 and CDR2: KGHSH and LQKENI. The J segment lost 7 bases and the V segment lost 2 bases, leaving 7 bases of the junction unmatched. The CDR3 consists of 14 residues.